This TCR beta chain was found in a study of T-cell memory formation after mild COVID-19. Overall study findings and caveats: Clones that contracted clustered mainly in CM and EM if CD4+ and in EMRA if CD8+. Clones contracting across day 15 to 85 had a balanced CD4/CD8 profile; later expanding clones leaned CD4+.

With constant-segment primers, 5'RACE yielded cDNA libraries of TCR alpha and TCR beta that carried sample barcodes and UMIs. TCRdb reanalysed the 5' RACE reads using MiXCR and keeps one entry per CDR3 protein. The top ten clones hold 22% of a sample with more than 300,000 distinct CDR3 sequences, roughly an eighth of them seen once. The sample holds a few counts of this clonotype. The antigen is undetermined. Source material: PBMCs or a T cell subset sorted from them (not recorded which). The TCR was taken from a man younger than 35 who had mild COVID-19 (a few samples of this study predate the infection). Cell type and time point are not known.

This CDR3 is CASSLGTRGRWQYF. The CDR3 nucleotides are TGTGCCAGCAGTTTAGGGACCCGGGGGCGTTGGCAGTATTTT. V usage is TRBV12-3 or TRBV12-4 and J usage is TRBJ2-3; either TRBD1 or TRBD2 may supply D (6 bases each). Trimming removed 1 base from V and 11 bases from J, with 16 bases in between. This CDR3 has 14 amino acids.